This TCR beta chain was captured by sequencing in a study of blood T cell repertoires in COVID-19. On the study more broadly: The origin of the acute and convalescent COVID-19 samples was the United States, Italy and Spain.

Participants were aged roughly 18 to 90 years, lived in 24 US areas, and enrolled virtually. Germline loops: CDR1 KGHDR, CDR2 SFDVKD. The V and J ends lost 4 bases and 8 bases, in that order; junction bases with no gene match: 3. The CDR3 has 13 residues. This clone was observed a handful of times. In the original processing: Reference gene primer amplification yielded estimated nucleated cell counts. Profiled with immunoSEQ multiplex PCR; TCRdb holds only in-frame clones, not every one. From that table come the V and J calls and clone size; the DNA was used to work out D and trimming. The table records fewer than 500,000 clones, approximately 87% of them present only once.

The material sequenced was PBMCs or T cells enriched from blood (not recorded which). The sequence was collected from a woman in her 30s with acute COVID-19. This chain uses TRBV24-1 with TRBJ1-4; 7 bases line up with TRBD1. The chain's CDR3 is CATSESGQEKLFF. CDR3 coding DNA: TGTGCCACCAGTGAATCGGGACAGGAAAAACTGTTTTTT.